The entry below gives a single T cell receptor beta chain sequence along with its context. This clone was detected only a few times. Its antigen is not yet known. No base qualities exist here, and no much larger clone lies one base off it. This specimen comes from a study of blood T cell repertoires in COVID-19 (dated by TCRdb to the early 2020s). In terms of the full investigation: Samples from collaborators originated in the United States, Italy and Spain and spanned both the acute and convalescent phases of COVID-19. The dataset comprised deeply sampled blood TCRbeta repertoires from subjects exposed to, actively infected with, or recovered from COVID-19. The material from the prospective study consisted of cDNA or gDNA derived from T cells, B-cell-depleted T cells, or PBMCs. The repertoires were released in a freely available public database intended as a resource for research on the immune response to SARS-CoV-2. Samples were obtained from the ongoing ImmuneRACE study (first 160 participants) and from about 1,300 subjects provided by 6 global collaborators. Where available, HLA class I and class II types were obtained from metadata supplied by the sample provider rather than from assay-based typing. Sample metadata almost always included a de-identified subject ID, COVID-19 status, age in years and sex. Overall study results and their limits: How much clinical and demographic metadata was included differed by source and by participant, and the metadata was provided uncurated.

TCRbeta CDR3 regions were amplified from genomic DNA using the immunoSEQ Assay, a bias-controlled multiplex PCR. On the study's bioinformatics: The number of nucleated cells in each sample was estimated from the amplification of reference gene primers within the assay. To quantify the absolute abundance of each unique TCRbeta CDR3 rearrangement, sequence reads were collapsed and filtered. For each sample, productive Simpson clonality was calculated as the square root of Simpson's diversity index across productive rearrangements. TCRdb provides this immuneACCESS table in a form limited to in-frame rearrangements. Some clones are lacking; in checked studies, under half of them reflect an unresolved V gene, and why the rest are absent is not known. That table gives V, J and clone size, and the DNA gave D and trimming. A total of some 97,000 clones appear in this sample, approximately 91% of them only once. The ten top clones hold around 1% of the sample.

The CDR3 has 16 amino acids, counting the end cysteine and phenylalanine. The entry retains the CDR3 DNA only, 48 bases that are in frame from base 1. Germline trimming amounts to 5 bases on V and 1 base on J, with 10 as the count of junction bases outside the gene matches. The germline V gene encodes CDR1 LNHDA and CDR2 SQIVND (reference sequence). Collaborating institutions collected whole blood in K2EDTA tubes following their own protocols. Collaborator samples were shipped for TCRbeta analysis as frozen whole blood, isolated PBMCs, or DNA extracted from either sample type. The sequence was collected from a man between 60 and 70 years old with acute or convalescent COVID-19. What was sequenced was peripheral blood. The receptor chain draws on TRBV19 and TRBJ1-1; TRBD1 aligns with 7 central bases. The nucleotide sequence reads as follows: TGTGCCAGTAGTCTAAGACAGGGTCAGGGGAACACTGAAGCTTTCTTT. Its coded protein is CASSLRQGQGNTEAFF. With the portions outside the CDR3 filled from the reference TRBV19 and TRBJ1-1 genes, the complete variable region becomes DGGITQSPKYLFRKEGQNVTLSCEQNLNHDAMYWYRQDPGQGLRLIYYSQIVNDFQKGDIAEGYSVSREKKESFPLTVTSAQKNPTAFYLCASSLRQGQGNTEAFFGQGTRLTVV.